Listed below are T cell receptor beta chains from one sample, sequenced in a study of shared clonotypes between healthy human individuals. Using immunoSEQ multiplex PCR, the repertoire was profiled, and TCRdb retains in-frame clones only, with some absent. The data hold roughly 1,100,000 clones, with under 80% observed a single time. Sequencing input: memory CD4+ T cells sorted from blood. These receptors were collected from a man aged 18 to 29 in good health. Both conserved end residues are part of each CDR3. D genes are given only for firm matches. Size is omitted from some rows. Given values are once, few, many or a class for expanded clones.

cdr3_aa cdr3_nt j_call v_call clone_size d_call
CASSIDLGVEQYF TGTGCCAGTAGTATTGACCTCGGGGTCGAGCAGTACTTC TRBJ2-7 TRBV19 many -
CLSGNYYEQYF TGTCTTTCCGGGAACTACTACGAGCAGTACTTC TRBJ2-7 TRBV7-9 - -
CSARTGKNTEAFF TGCAGCGCCCGGACAGGGAAGAACACTGAAGCTTTCTTT TRBJ1-1 TRBV29-1 many TRBD1
CSVERDSYGYTF TGCAGCGTTGAGCGGGACAGCTATGGCTACACCTTC TRBJ1-2 TRBV29-1 - TRBD1
CAWSVLERENSPLHF TGTGCCTGGAGTGTCCTAGAAAGAGAGAATTCACCCCTCCACTTT TRBJ1-6 TRBV30 once -
CASSYGTSGGSSTDTQYF TGTGCCAGCAGCTACGGGACTAGCGGGGGTTCTAGCACAGATACGCAGTATTTT TRBJ2-3 TRBV7-3 - TRBD2
CASSQATGKRGNEKLFF TGCGCCAGCAGCCAGGCGACAGGGAAAAGGGGTAATGAAAAACTGTTTTTT TRBJ1-4 TRBV4-1 - TRBD1
CASSPPGGRSYEQYF TGTGCCAGCAGTCCCCCTGGTGGCAGGTCCTACGAGCAGTACTTC TRBJ2-7 TRBV21-1 - -
CASSPQAPGPGFYNEQFF TGTGCCAGCTCACCCCAAGCGCCCGGGCCGGGGTTTTACAATGAGCAGTTCTTC TRBJ2-1 TRBV18 - -
CASSPGPKSYEQYF TGTGCCAGCAGCCCGGGACCGAAGTCCTACGAGCAGTACTTC TRBJ2-7 TRBV7-2 - -
CASSQGGQGTDTQYF TGTGCCAGCTCCCAAGGTGGGCAGGGCACAGATACGCAGTATTTT TRBJ2-3 TRBV2 - -
CASGTGNSPLHF TGTGCCAGCGGGACAGGGAATTCACCCCTCCACTTT TRBJ1-6 TRBV9 - TRBD1
CASSLSGRIYEQYF TGTGCCAGCAGCCTTAGCGGGAGGATTTACGAGCAGTACTTC TRBJ2-7 TRBV7-2 - TRBD2
CASIKQGSYTDTQYF TGTGCCAGCATCAAACAGGGGTCTTACACAGATACGCAGTATTTT TRBJ2-3 TRBV6-6 - TRBD1
CASTRGLGSYNEQFF TGCGCCAGCACCAGGGGGCTCGGCTCCTACAATGAGCAGTTCTTC TRBJ2-1 TRBV5-1 - TRBD1
CASSLRWAPGGETQYF TGTGCCAGCAGCTTAAGATGGGCTCCCGGAGGAGAGACCCAGTACTTC TRBJ2-5 TRBV5-6 - -
CATNPGGPNNSPLHF TGTGCCACCAACCCAGGGGGCCCTAATAATTCACCCCTCCACTTT TRBJ1-6 TRBV15 - TRBD1